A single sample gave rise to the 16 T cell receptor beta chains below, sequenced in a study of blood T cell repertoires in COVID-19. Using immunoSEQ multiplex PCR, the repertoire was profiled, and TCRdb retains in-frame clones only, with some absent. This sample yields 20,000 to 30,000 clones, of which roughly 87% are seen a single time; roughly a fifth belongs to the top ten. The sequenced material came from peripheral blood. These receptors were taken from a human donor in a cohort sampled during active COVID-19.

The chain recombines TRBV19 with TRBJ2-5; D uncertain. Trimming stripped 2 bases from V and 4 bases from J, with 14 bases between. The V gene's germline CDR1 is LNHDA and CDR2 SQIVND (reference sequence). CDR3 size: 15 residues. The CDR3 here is CASSISYSGGETQYF. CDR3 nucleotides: TGTGCCAGTAGTATAAGTTATAGTGGCGGAGAGACCCAGTACTTC.

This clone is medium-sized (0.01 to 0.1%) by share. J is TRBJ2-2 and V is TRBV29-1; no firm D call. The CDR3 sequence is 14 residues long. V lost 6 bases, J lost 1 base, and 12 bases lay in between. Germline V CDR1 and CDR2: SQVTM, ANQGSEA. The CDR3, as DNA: TGCAGCGTCGCCCTTCGAGTGAACACCGGGGAGCTGTTTTTT. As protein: CSVALRVNTGELFF.

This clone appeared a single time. For the CDR3, the DNA is TGTGCCAGCAGTCCCGGACGGAGGGAGACCCAGTACTTC. As protein: CASSPGRRETQYF. The V call is TRBV28, the J call TRBJ2-5; TRBD2 might be the D (5 bases). This CDR3 spans 13 amino acids. The V end was cut by 5 bases, the J end by 5 bases, with 12 bases between. Per germline, CDR1 MDHEN and CDR2 SYDVKM.

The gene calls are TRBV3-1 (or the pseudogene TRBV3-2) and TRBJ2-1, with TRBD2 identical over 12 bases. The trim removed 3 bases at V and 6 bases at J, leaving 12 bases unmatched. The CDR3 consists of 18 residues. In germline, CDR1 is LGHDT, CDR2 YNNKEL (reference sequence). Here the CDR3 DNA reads TGTGCCAGCAGCCACACGAGCGGACTAGCGGGAATGCCCAATGAGCAGTTCTTC. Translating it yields CASSHTSGLAGMPNEQFF.

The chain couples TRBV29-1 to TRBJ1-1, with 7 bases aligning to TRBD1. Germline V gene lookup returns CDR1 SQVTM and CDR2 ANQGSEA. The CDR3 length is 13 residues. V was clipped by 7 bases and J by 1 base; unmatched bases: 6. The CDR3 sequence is CSASTGSNTEAFF. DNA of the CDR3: TGCAGCGCATCGACAGGGTCGAACACTGAAGCTTTCTTT. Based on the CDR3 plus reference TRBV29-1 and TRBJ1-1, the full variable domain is SAVISQKPSRDICQRGTSLTIQCQVDSQVTMMFWYRQQPGQSLTLIATANQGSEATYESGFVIDKFPISRPNLTFSTLTVSNMSPEDSSIYLCSASTGSNTEAFFGQGTRLTVV.

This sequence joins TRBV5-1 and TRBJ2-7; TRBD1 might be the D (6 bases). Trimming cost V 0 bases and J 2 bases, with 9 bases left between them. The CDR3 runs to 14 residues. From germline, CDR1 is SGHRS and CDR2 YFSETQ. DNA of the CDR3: TGCGCCAGCAGCTTGGTTTCAGGGGCCTACGAGCAGTACTTC. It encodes CASSLVSGAYEQYF.

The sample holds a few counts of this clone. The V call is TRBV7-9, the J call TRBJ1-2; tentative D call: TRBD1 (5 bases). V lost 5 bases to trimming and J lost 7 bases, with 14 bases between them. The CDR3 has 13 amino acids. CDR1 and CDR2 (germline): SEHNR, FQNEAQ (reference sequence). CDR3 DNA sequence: TGTGCCAGCAGCGTCGACAGAACGGGTGGCTACACCTTC. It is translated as CASSVDRTGGYTF.

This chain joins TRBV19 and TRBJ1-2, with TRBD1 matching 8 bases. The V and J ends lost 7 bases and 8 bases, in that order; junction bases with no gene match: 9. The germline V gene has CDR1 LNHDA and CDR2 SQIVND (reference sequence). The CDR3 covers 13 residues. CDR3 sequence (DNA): TGTGCCAGTAATATGGGTTGGGACAGGGGCTACACCTTC. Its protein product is CASNMGWDRGYTF.

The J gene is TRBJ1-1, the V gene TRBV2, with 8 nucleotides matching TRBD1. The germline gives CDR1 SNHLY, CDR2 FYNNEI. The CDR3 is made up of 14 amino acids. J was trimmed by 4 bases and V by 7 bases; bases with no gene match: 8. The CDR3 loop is CASTEDRGGTEAFF. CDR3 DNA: TGTGCCAGCACCGAAGACAGGGGCGGCACTGAAGCTTTCTTT. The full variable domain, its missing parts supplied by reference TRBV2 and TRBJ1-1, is EPEVTQTPSHQVTQMGQEVILRCVPISNHLYFYWYRQILGQKVEFLVSFYNNEISEKSEIFDDQFSVERPDGSNFTLKIRSTKLEDSAMYFCASTEDRGGTEAFFGQGTRLTVV.

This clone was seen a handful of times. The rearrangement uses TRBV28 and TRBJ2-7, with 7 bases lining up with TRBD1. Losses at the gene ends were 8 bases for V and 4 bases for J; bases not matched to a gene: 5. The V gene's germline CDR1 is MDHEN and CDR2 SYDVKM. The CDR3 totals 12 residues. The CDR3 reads CASQRTGYEQYF. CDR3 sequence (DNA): TGTGCCAGCCAACGGACAGGATACGAGCAGTACTTC. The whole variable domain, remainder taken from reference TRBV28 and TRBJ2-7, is DVKVTQSSRYLVKRTGEKVFLECVQDMDHENMFWYRQDPGLGLRLIYFSYDVKMKEKGDIPEGYSVSREKKERFSLILESASTNQTSMYLCASQRTGYEQYFGPGTRLTVT.

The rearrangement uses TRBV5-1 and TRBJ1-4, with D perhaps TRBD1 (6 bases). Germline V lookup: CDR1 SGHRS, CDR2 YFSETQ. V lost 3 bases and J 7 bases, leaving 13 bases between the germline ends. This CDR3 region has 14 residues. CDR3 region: CASSWGGDSEKLFF. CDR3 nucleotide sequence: TGCGCCAGCAGCTGGGGGGGCGACAGTGAAAAACTGTTTTTT.

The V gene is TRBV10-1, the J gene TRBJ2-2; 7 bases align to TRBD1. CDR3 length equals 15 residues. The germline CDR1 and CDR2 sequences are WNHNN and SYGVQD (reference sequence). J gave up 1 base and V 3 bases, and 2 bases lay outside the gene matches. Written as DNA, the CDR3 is TGCGCCAGCAGTGATGGGACAGTGAACACCGGGGAGCTGTTTTTT. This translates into CASSDGTVNTGELFF.

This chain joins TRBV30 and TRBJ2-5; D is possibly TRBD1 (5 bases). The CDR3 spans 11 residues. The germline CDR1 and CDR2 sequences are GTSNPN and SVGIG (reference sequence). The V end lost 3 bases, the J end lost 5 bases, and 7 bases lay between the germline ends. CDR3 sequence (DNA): TGTGCCTGGAGGACAGTGGAGACCCAGTACTTC. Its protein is CAWRTVETQYF.

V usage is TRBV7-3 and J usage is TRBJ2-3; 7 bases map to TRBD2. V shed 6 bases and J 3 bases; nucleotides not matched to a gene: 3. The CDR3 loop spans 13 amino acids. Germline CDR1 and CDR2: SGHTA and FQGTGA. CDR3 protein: CASRNSGTDTQYF. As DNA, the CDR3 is TGTGCCAGCAGAAATAGCGGGACAGATACGCAGTATTTT.

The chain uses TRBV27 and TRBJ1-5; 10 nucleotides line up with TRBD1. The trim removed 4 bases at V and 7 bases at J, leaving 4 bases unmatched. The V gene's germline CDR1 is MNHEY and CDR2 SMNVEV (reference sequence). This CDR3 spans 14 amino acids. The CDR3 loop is CASSWTGGSQPQHF. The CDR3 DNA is TGTGCCAGCAGTTGGACAGGGGGGAGCCAGCCCCAGCATTTT.

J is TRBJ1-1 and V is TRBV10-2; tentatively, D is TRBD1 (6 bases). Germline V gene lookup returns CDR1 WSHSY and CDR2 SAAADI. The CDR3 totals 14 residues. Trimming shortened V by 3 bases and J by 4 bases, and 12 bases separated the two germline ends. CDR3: CASSDRGMGTEAFF. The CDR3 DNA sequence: TGCGCCAGCAGTGATAGGGGGATGGGCACTGAAGCTTTCTTT.